This is a list of T cell receptor beta chains from one sample in a study of T cell responses to AZD1222 COVID-19 vaccine. Data came from immunoSEQ multiplex PCR; TCRdb stores just in-frame clones and leaves some out. Altogether 130,000 or so clones are present, 89% being singletons, with the ten largest covering approximately 9.8%. The material sequenced was peripheral blood, taken 28 days after the second AZD1222 dose. The receptors come from an adult who received the AZD1222 COVID-19 vaccine. The CDR3 runs from the conserved cysteine through the conserved F or W. The D gene is left open where the match is weak. Clone size appears in some rows only: once, few, many, or a class for an expanded clone.

>TRBV4-2|once|TRBJ2-3|TRBD2
TGTGCCAGCAGCCAAACGGGTAGCGGGAATGGGGTAGATACGCAGTATTTT
CASSQTGSGNGVDTQYF
>TRBV2|once|TRBJ2-1|.
TGTGCCAGCAGCCGGGAGATGGGCAATGAGCAGTTCTTC
CASSREMGNEQFF
>TRBV28|.|TRBJ1-5|.
TGTGCCAGCAGGACCGCTTTGGTGGGTGGTCAGCCCCAGCATTTT
CASRTALVGGQPQHF
>TRBV2|.|TRBJ1-5|.
TGTGCCAGCAGTGCGGGGGCCAGCAATCAGCCCCAGCATTTT
CASSAGASNQPQHF
>TRBV5-4|.|TRBJ2-7|TRBD2
TGTGCCAGCACCCCGGGGGGGGCTAGCGGACGCAGGGAGCAGTACTTC
CASTPGGASGRREQYF
>TRBV29-1|.|TRBJ1-1|.
TGCAGCGTTGAAGGGCTCGTGAACACTGAAGCTTTCTTT
CSVEGLVNTEAFF
>TRBV5-4|.|TRBJ1-3|.
TGTGCCAGCAGCCTCCCGGGGGGGGCGAGCTCTGGAAACACCATATATTTT
CASSLPGGASSGNTIYF
>TRBV7-3|.|TRBJ2-1|TRBD1
TGTGCCAGCAGCTTAAAAGGGGACAGCTCCTACAATGAGCAGTTCTTC
CASSLKGDSSYNEQFF
>TRBV18|.|TRBJ1-1|TRBD1
TGTGCCAGCTCTACCGGAGGGGGCAACACTGAAGCTTTCTTT
CASSTGGGNTEAFF
>TRBV7-7|.|TRBJ2-5|.
TGTGCTAGCAGCTTAGCGTACAAAGAGACCCAGTACTTC
CASSLAYKETQYF
>TRBV4-1|.|TRBJ1-1|.
TGCGCCAGCAGCCAAGATGAGGGCAGATTGAACACTGAAGCTTTCTTT
CASSQDEGRLNTEAFF
>TRBV27|once|TRBJ1-5|.
TGTGCCAGCAGTTTTCTCCCCGGGCCCAGAAATCAGCCCCAGCATTTT
CASSFLPGPRNQPQHF
>TRBV6-5|once|TRBJ1-2|TRBD1
TGTGCCAGCAGTTATGGACAGGGGAGCTATGGCTACACCTTC
CASSYGQGSYGYTF
>TRBV27|once|TRBJ1-1|.
TGTGCCAGCAGTCCCCACTGGGAGTCGGGGGAAGCTTTCTTT
CASSPHWESGEAFF
>TRBV4-2|.|TRBJ2-5|.
TGTGCCAGCAGCCAAGTAGGGACAGGCGGGGGCGGAGAGACCCAGTACTTC
CASSQVGTGGGGETQYF
>TRBV5-1|.|TRBJ1-2|.
TGCGCCAGCGGCTCTGCGGACGGATATGGCTACACCTTC
CASGSADGYGYTF
>TRBV3-1/TRBV3-2|.|TRBJ2-1|.
TGTGCCAGCAGCCAAGAGGACCTTAATGAGCAGTTCTTC
CASSQEDLNEQFF
>TRBV5-1|.|TRBJ1-3|.
TGCGCCAGCAGCGATGGCCGGCGGAACACCATATATTTT
CASSDGRRNTIYF
>TRBV3-1/TRBV3-2|once|TRBJ1-2|.
TGTGCCAGCAGCCCGGGCGGCCACTATGGCTACACCTTC
CASSPGGHYGYTF
>TRBV3-1/TRBV3-2|.|TRBJ2-5|.
TGTGCCAGCAGCCAAAGTCCGGATTGGATAGAGACCCAGTACTTC
CASSQSPDWIETQYF
>TRBV4-1|once|TRBJ2-1|TRBD1
TGCGCCAGCAGCCCGGGACAGGGGGCGAGAGACAATGAGCAGTTCTTC
CASSPGQGARDNEQFF
>TRBV7-2|.|TRBJ1-2|.
TGTGCCAGCAGCTTAGGGGCCTTTAACTATGGCTACACCTTC
CASSLGAFNYGYTF
>TRBV7-2|.|TRBJ1-1|.
TGTGCCAGCAGCTTAGAAAAGATGGGGGCTGACGCTTTCTTT
CASSLEKMGADAFF
>TRBV30|.|TRBJ1-6|.
TGTGCCTGGAGGGCCGGAAAGGGAGGACCAAGCTCCTATAATTCACCCCTCCACTTT
CAWRAGKGGPSSYNSPLHF
>TRBV5-6|.|TRBJ2-1|.
TGTGCCAGCAGCGAATACAATGAGCAGTTCTTC
CASSEYNEQFF
>TRBV5-5|.|TRBJ2-1|TRBD2
TGTGCCAGCAGCCGGACTAGCGGGAGTTGGAATGAGCAGTTCTTC
CASSRTSGSWNEQFF
>TRBV7-6|.|TRBJ1-3|.
TGTGCCAGCAGCTCCGGGACATACTCCTCTGGAAACACCATATATTTT
CASSSGTYSSGNTIYF
>TRBV4-1|.|TRBJ2-1|.
TGCGCCAGCAGCCAAGATGGGGGGAGACGCTGGCAGTTCTTC
CASSQDGGRRWQFF
>TRBV19|.|TRBJ2-3|.
TGTGCCAGTAGTGGCGGTGATCGGGACTCAGATACGCAGTATTTT
CASSGGDRDSDTQYF
>TRBV4-3|.|TRBJ1-3|.
TGCGCCAGCAGCCAAGATCTAGAAGGACAGGGAAACACCATATATTTT
CASSQDLEGQGNTIYF
>TRBV5-1|.|TRBJ1-1|TRBD1
TGCGCCAGCAGTCCCTCCCCGGGACAGGGGAAAGCTTTCTTT
CASSPSPGQGKAFF
>TRBV5-4|.|TRBJ2-1|.
TGTGCCAGCAGCCCCGGGCCCAGCGGGAATGAGCAGTTCTTC
CASSPGPSGNEQFF
>TRBV11-2|.|TRBJ1-5|.
TGTGCCAGCAGCTTAGATTGGCAGGGGAAACAGCCCCAGCATTTT
CASSLDWQGKQPQHF
>TRBV3-1/TRBV3-2|.|TRBJ2-2|TRBD1
TGTGCCAGCAGCCAAGATTTGTTTGACAGGGGAGCCGGGGAGCTGTTTTTT
CASSQDLFDRGAGELFF
>TRBV5-5|once|TRBJ2-1|TRBD1
TGTGCCAGCAGCTGGGACAGTGACAATGAGCAGTTCTTC
CASSWDSDNEQFF
>TRBV6-5|.|TRBJ1-6|TRBD1
TGTGCCAGCAGTAGTACAGGGGATTCACCCCTCCACTTT
CASSSTGDSPLHF
>TRBV6-6|.|TRBJ2-2|TRBD1
TGTGCCAGCAGTCGCGGACAGGGGGCCACCGGGGAGCTGTTTTTT
CASSRGQGATGELFF
>TRBV6-6|.|TRBJ1-6|.
TGTGCCACCGAAACTCCAGGACGGTATAATTCACCCCTCCACTTT
CATETPGRYNSPLHF
>TRBV12-3/TRBV12-4|.|TRBJ1-2|.
TGTGCCAGCAGTTCCGGGAATTTCTATGGCTACACCTTC
CASSSGNFYGYTF
>TRBV19|once|TRBJ1-5|.
TGTGCCAGTAGTATCTTCAGTAGCAATCAGCCCCAGCATTTT
CASSIFSSNQPQHF
>TRBV7-2|.|TRBJ1-6|TRBD1
TGTGCCAGCAGACCGACAGGGGGTAATCCGAATTCACCCCTCCACTTT
CASRPTGGNPNSPLHF
>TRBV13|.|TRBJ2-5|TRBD1
TGTGCCAGCAGCCATATTCCCCCGGGACAGGGAGTGGAGACCCAGTACTTC
CASSHIPPGQGVETQYF
>TRBV6-4|.|TRBJ2-3|.
TGTGCCAGCAGTGACTCGCCGGGGAGCGTTACAGATACGCAGTATTTT
CASSDSPGSVTDTQYF
>TRBV18|.|TRBJ2-7|.
TGTGCCAGCTCACCATTTGCGCCTCGGCAGGGATCCTACGAGCAGTACTTC
CASSPFAPRQGSYEQYF
>TRBV29-1|.|TRBJ2-7|TRBD2
TGCAGCGTCAGCGGGAGGGCCTCGTACGAGCAGTACTTC
CSVSGRASYEQYF
>TRBV7-9|.|TRBJ2-7|.
TGTGCCAGCAGCTTCGGTTCAGGGAACTACGAGCAGTACTTC
CASSFGSGNYEQYF
>TRBV24-1|.|TRBJ2-3|.
TGTGCCACCAGTGATTCCCCCCGCACAGATACGCAGTATTTT
CATSDSPRTDTQYF
>TRBV29-1|.|TRBJ1-3|.
TGCAGCGTCCTAGGGCCTGGAAACACCATATATTTT
CSVLGPGNTIYF
>TRBV6-5|.|TRBJ2-2|TRBD2
TGTGCCAGCAGGGGCGGGAGAAGGGCCGGGGAGCTGTTTTTT
CASRGGRRAGELFF
>TRBV5-5|.|TRBJ1-1|TRBD1
TGTGCCAGCAGCTTGGAAAGCAGGGGGGAATTT
CASSLESRGEF
>TRBV30|.|TRBJ1-1|TRBD1
TGTGCCGGACAGGGTTTAAAAACTGAAGCTTTCTTT
CAGQGLKTEAFF
>TRBV2|.|TRBJ2-4|.
TGTGCCAGCAGTGACGACGAGACAGGAGGGAGAAACATTCAGTACTTC
CASSDDETGGRNIQYF
>TRBV5-1|once|TRBJ2-7|.
TGCGCCAGCAGTCAGGGATACGAGCAGTACTTC
CASSQGYEQYF
>TRBV2|.|TRBJ1-6|.
TGTGCCAGCAGTCTCGGCCCTTCACCCCTCCACTTT
CASSLGPSPLHF
>TRBV19|.|TRBJ1-5|.
TGTGCCAGTAGTATGGACCGGCTTCCAAATCAGCCCCAGCATTTT
CASSMDRLPNQPQHF